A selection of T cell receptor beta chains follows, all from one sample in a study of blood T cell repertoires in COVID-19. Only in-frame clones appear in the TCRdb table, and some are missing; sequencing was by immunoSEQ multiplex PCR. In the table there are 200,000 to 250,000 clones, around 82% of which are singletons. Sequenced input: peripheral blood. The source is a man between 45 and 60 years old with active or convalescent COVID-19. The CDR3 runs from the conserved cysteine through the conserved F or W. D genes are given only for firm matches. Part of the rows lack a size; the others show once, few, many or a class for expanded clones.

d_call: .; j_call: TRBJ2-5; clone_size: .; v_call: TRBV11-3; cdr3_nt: TGTGCCAGCAGCCAGGGACTTATAGAGACCCAGTACTTC; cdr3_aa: CASSQGLIETQYF
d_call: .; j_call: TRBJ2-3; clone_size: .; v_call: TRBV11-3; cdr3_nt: TGTGCCAGCAGCTTGACGGAGCAAGATACGCAGTATTTT; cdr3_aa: CASSLTEQDTQYF
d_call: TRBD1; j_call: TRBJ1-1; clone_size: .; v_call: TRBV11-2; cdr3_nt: TGTGCCAGCAGCTTAGCGCCGATCCCAGGGGGCCTGAACACTGAAGCTTTCTTT; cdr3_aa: CASSLAPIPGGLNTEAFF
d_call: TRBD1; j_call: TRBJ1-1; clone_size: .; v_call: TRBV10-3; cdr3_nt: TGTGCCATCAGTGAGCGGGACAGGGGGGCCGAAGCTTTCTTT; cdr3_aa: CAISERDRGAEAFF
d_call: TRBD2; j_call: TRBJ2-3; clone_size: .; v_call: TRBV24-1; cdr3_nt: TGTGCCACCAGTGCCACCGGACTAGCGGAGCACACAGATACGCAGTATTTT; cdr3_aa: CATSATGLAEHTDTQYF
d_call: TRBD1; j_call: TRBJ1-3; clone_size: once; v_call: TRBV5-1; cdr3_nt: TGCGCCAGCAGCGGACCCAGGGGGCAACGGGGAAACACCATATATTTT; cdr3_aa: CASSGPRGQRGNTIYF
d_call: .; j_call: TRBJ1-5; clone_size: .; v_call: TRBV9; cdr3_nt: TGTGCCAGCAGCAGAGGTGGGAGAGATCAGCCCCAGCATTTT; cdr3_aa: CASSRGGRDQPQHF
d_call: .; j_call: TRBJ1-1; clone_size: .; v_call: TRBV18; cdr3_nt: TGTGCCAGCTCACCTCCGACTCCGAACACTGAAGCTTTCTTT; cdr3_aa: CASSPPTPNTEAFF
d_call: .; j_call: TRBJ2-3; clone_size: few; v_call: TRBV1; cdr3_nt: TGCACCAGCAGCCAGGGGGCGGGGGGCCCAGATACGCAGTATTTT; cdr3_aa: CTSSQGAGGPDTQYF
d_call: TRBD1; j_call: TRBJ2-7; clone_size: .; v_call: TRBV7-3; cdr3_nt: TGTGCCAGCAGCCTGGCCGGGACAGGGCCCTACGAGCAGTACTTC; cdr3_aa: CASSLAGTGPYEQYF
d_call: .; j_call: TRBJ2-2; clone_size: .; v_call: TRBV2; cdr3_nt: TGTGCCAGCAACCCGGACACCGCGAACACCGGGGAGCTGTTTTTT; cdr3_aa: CASNPDTANTGELFF
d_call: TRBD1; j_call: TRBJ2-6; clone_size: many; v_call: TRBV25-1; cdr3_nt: TGTGCCAGCAGTGGACCGGACAGGATCCAGTCTGGGGCCAACGTCCTGACTTTC; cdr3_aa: CASSGPDRIQSGANVLTF
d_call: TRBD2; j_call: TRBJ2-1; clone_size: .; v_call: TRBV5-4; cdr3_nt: TGTGCCAGCAGCTTGGGACTAGCGGGGAAATATGAGCAGTTCTTC; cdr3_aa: CASSLGLAGKYEQFF
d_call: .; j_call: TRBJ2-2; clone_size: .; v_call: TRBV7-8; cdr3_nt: TGTGCCAGCAGCCGTACAGGGATTAACACCGGGGAGCTGTTTTTT; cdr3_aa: CASSRTGINTGELFF
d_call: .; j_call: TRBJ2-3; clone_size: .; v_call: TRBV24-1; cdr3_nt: TGTGCCACCAGTGACCCCGGGGGAAGCACAGATACGCAGTATTTT; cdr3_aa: CATSDPGGSTDTQYF
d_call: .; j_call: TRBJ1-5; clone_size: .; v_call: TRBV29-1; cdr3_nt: TGCAGCGTTGGCAGGGGTAGCAATCAGCCCCAGCATTTT; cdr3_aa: CSVGRGSNQPQHF
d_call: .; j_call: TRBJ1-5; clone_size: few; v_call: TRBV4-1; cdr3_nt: TGCGCCAGCAGCCAAGATAGGGCAGGGGCGCTTAATCAGCCCCAGCATTTT; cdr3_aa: CASSQDRAGALNQPQHF
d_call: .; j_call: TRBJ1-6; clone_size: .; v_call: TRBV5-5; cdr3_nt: TGTGCCAGCAGCGCCACGGGACTGCCTCCCCTCCACTTT; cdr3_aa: CASSATGLPPLHF
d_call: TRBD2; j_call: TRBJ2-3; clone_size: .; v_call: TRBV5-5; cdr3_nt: TGTGCCAGCAGAACCCAGCGGGGAGGGGACACAGATACGCAGTATTTT; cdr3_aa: CASRTQRGGDTDTQYF
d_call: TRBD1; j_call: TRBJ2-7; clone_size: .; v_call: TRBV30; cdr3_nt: TGTGCCTGGAGCGGCTTCGGGGGGACAGGGACAGACGAGCAGTACTTC; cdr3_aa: CAWSGFGGTGTDEQYF
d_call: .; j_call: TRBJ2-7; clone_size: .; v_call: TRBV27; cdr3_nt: TGTGCCAGCAGTTTACCCGGGAGAGGGACGGTTAGCTCCTACGAGCAGTACTTC; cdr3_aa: CASSLPGRGTVSSYEQYF
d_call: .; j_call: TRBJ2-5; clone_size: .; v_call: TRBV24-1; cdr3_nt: TGTGCCACCAGTGATACTAGAGCAGGGGGGGAGACCCAGTACTTC; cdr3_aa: CATSDTRAGGETQYF
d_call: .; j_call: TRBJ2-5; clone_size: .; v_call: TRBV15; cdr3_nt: TGTGCCACCAGCCCTAAAGAGACCCAGTACTTC; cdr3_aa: CATSPKETQYF
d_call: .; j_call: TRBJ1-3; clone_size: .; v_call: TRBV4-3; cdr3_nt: TGCGCCAGCAGCCAAGATCTTTTGAGTTTACGAAACACCATATATTTT; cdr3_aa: CASSQDLLSLRNTIYF
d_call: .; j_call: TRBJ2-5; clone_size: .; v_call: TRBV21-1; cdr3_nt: TGTGCCAGCAGCAAGGGTCCAAGCAGGGGGCTTGTGGAGACCCAGTACTTC; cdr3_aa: CASSKGPSRGLVETQYF
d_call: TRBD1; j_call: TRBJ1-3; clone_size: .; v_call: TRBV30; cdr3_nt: TGTGCCTGGGTGGGGGACAGGTCATTCTCTGGAAACACCATATATTTT; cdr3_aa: CAWVGDRSFSGNTIYF
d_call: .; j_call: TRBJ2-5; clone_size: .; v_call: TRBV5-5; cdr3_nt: TGTGCCAGCAGCTTGTACGGGGTCCAAGAGACCCAGTACTTC; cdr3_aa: CASSLYGVQETQYF
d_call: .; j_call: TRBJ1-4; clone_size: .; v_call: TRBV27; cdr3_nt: TGTGCCAGCAGCTCCCAGGGTTCTGAAAAACTGTTTTTT; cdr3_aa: CASSSQGSEKLFF
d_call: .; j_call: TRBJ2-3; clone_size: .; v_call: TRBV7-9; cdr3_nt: TGTGCCAGCAGCTTACCCGGGACACTGGGTTACACAGATACGCAGTATTTT; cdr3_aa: CASSLPGTLGYTDTQYF
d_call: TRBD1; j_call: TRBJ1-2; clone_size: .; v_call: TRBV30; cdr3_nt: TGTGCCTGGAGACAGGGGTCATATGGCTACACCTTC; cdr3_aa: CAWRQGSYGYTF
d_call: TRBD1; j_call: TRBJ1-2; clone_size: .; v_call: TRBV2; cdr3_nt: TGTGCCAGCCGGGACAGGAACTTTAACTATGGCTACACCTTC; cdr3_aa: CASRDRNFNYGYTF
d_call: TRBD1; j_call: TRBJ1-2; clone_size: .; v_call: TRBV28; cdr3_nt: TGTGCCAGCATTCGGACAGGGACCGGCTACACCTTC; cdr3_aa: CASIRTGTGYTF
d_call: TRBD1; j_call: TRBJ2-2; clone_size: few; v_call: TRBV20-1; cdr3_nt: TGCAGTGCTAGTCCGGGACAGGGCGGCACCGGGGAGCTGTTTTTT; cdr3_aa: CSASPGQGGTGELFF
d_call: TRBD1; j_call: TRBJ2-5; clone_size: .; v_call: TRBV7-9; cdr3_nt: TGTGCCAGCAGCTTGGCCCGGGACAGACAAGAGACCCAGTACTTC; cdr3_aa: CASSLARDRQETQYF
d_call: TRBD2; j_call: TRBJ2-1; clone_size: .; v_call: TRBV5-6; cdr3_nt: TGTGCCAGCAGCCTCCTAGCGGGGGGCTCCTACAATGAGCAGTTCTTC; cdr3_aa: CASSLLAGGSYNEQFF
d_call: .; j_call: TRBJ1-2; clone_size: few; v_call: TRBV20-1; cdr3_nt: TGCAGTGCTAGAAGTCCGGGACTTTACACCTTC; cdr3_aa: CSARSPGLYTF
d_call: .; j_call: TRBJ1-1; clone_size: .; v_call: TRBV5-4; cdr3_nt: TGTGCCAGCAGCCTAGCATCGACAGGATTGAACACTGAAGCTTTCTTT; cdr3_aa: CASSLASTGLNTEAFF
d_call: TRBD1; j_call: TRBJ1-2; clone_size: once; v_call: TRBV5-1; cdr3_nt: TGCGCCAGCAGCGCGGGACAGGGAAGGAGCTATGGCTACACCTTC; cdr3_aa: CASSAGQGRSYGYTF
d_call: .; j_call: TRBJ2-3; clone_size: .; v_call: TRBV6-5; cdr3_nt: TGTGCCAGCAGTTACTTCTCCTCAGATACGCAGTATTTT; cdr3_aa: CASSYFSSDTQYF
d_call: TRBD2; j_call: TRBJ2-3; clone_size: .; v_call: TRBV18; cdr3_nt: TGTGCCAGCTCACCTAGAAGCCTCATAGCGGGGGGCACAGATACGCAGTATTTT; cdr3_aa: CASSPRSLIAGGTDTQYF
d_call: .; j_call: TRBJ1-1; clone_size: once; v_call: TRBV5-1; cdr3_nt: TGCGCCAGCAGCTCATCACGGGTTAACACTGAAGCTTTCTTT; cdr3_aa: CASSSSRVNTEAFF
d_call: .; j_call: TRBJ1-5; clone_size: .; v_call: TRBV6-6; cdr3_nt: TGTGCCAGCAGTCCCCGCCGCGCGGGAGGGGTTAGCAATCAGCCCCAGCATTTT; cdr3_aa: CASSPRRAGGVSNQPQHF
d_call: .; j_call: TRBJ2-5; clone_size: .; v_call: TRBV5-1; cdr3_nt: TGCGCCAGCAGCTTGAATGGGGCTGAGACCCAGTACTTC; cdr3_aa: CASSLNGAETQYF
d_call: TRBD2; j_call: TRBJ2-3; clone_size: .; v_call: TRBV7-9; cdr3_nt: TGTGCCAGCAGCCCTGAACGACTAGCGGGAGGGCTTGGAGATACGCAGTATTTT; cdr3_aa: CASSPERLAGGLGDTQYF
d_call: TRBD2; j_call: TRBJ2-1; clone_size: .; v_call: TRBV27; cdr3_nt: TGTGCCAGCAGTTTCGCTCCCACGGGGGGAGAAGAGCAGTTCTTC; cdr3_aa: CASSFAPTGGEEQFF
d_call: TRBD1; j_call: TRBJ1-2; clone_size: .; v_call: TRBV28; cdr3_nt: TGTGCCAGCAGTCCCTCGGACAGGACGAACTATGGCTACACCTTC; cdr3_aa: CASSPSDRTNYGYTF
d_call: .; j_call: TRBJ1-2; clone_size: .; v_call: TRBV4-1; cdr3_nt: TGCGCCAGCAGCCAAGCCCCCCAGGGTTATGGCTACACCTTC; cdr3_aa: CASSQAPQGYGYTF
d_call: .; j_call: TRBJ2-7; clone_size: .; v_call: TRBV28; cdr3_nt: TGTGCCAGCACCCCCGGAGGGAATACCTACGAGCAGTACTTC; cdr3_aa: CASTPGGNTYEQYF
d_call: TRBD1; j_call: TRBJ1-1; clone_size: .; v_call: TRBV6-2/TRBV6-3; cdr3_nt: TGTGCCAGCAGTTACACTACAGGGGCCACTGAAGCTTTCTTT; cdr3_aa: CASSYTTGATEAFF
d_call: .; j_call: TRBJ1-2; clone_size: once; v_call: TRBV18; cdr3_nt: TGTGCCAGCTCACCAGAGAAAAGGGGGTTCTATGGCTACACCTTC; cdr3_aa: CASSPEKRGFYGYTF
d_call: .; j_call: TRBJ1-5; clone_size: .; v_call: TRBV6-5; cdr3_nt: TGTGCCAGCGCCACCGGGGTTAGCAATCAGCCCCAGCATTTT; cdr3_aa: CASATGVSNQPQHF
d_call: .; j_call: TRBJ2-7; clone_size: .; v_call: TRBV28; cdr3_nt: TGTGCCAGCCGAGAAGCAGGCAGCTCCTACGAGCAGTACTTC; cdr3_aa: CASREAGSSYEQYF
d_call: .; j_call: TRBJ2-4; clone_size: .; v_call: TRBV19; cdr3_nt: TGTGCCAGTGGGCCCTTGGGCGGGAAGGGCATTCAGTACTTC; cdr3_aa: CASGPLGGKGIQYF
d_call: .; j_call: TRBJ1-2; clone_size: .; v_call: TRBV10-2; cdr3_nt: TGCGCCAGCAGTGCCCGCAGGGGCCCGGACTATGGCTACACCTTC; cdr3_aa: CASSARRGPDYGYTF
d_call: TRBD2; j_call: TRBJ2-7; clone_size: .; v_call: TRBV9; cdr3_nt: TGTGCCAGCAGCGTCGGCAGAACTAGCGGGTCCCACGAGCAGTACTTC; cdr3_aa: CASSVGRTSGSHEQYF